The 30 T cell receptor beta chains in this list originate from one sample, sequenced in a study of human T cells and chemical hapten exposure. MiXCR was run by TCRdb on the RACE reads, yielding one entry per CDR3 protein. The top ten hold roughly 5.3% of the sample, which has some 70,000 distinct CDR3 sequences, roughly 11% seen once. Time point given: pre-sensitization, week 0. Treatment given: therapeutic diphenylcyclopropenone sensitization with weekly scalp DPC. Sequences were derived from whole blood, sampled in connection with sensitization to the hapten diphenylcyclopropenone (DPC). These receptors were obtained from a woman aged 45 to 65 with alopecia areata. Some clones in this sample may be carry-over from other donors' samples.

This clonotype was recorded at least ten times. This chain connects TRBV12-3 or TRBV12-4 to TRBJ1-2; D is ambiguous. Trimming took off 7 bases at V and 3 bases at J, with 12 bases between the two ends. CDR3 length equals 13 residues. The CDR3 bases are TGTGCCAGCAACCATCCCGGGCACTATGGCTACACCTTC. Protein: CASNHPGHYGYTF.

This clonotype was counted at least ten times. The chain couples TRBV7-9 to TRBJ1-1; D is possibly TRBD1 (5 bases). The V and J ends lost 5 bases and 3 bases respectively, with 13 bases between them. The CDR3 runs 14 residues. Germline V lookup: CDR1 SEHNR, CDR2 FQNEAQ (reference sequence). DNA for the CDR3: TGTGCCAGCAGCCCAACGGACATTGACACTGAAGCTTTCTTT. Translation gives CASSPTDIDTEAFF.

This chain links TRBV12-3 or TRBV12-4 with TRBJ2-1; the match to TRBD2 covers 11 bases. This CDR3 contains 15 residues. Trimming cost V 7 bases and J 2 bases; bases outside gene matches: 4. Here the CDR3 reads CASNPGLAAYNEQFF. CDR3 DNA: TGTGCCAGCAATCCGGGACTAGCGGCCTACAATGAGCAGTTCTTC.

The rearrangement links TRBV5-4 to TRBJ1-4, with no clear D. V lost 3 bases and J 5 bases, leaving 8 bases between the germline ends. In germline, CDR1 is SGHNT, CDR2 YYREEE (reference sequence). There are 13 residues in the CDR3. The CDR3 DNA follows: TGTGCCAGCAGCTCTCGGGAGAATGAAAAACTGTTTTTT. It translates to CASSSRENEKLFF.

This clonotype was observed a handful of times. The chain combines TRBV12-3 or TRBV12-4 with TRBJ1-2; a possible D gene is TRBD1 (5 bases). The CDR3 consists of 16 residues. The V gene lost 0 bases and the J gene lost 2 bases, with 13 bases spanning the gap. The CDR3 spells CASSLAAAGRNYGYTF. CDR3 nucleotide sequence: TGTGCCAGCAGTTTAGCGGCGGCAGGGAGAAACTATGGCTACACCTTC.

This clonotype was observed a handful of times. J is TRBJ2-1 and V is TRBV7-2; TRBD1 aligns across 7 bases. The CDR3 runs 15 residues. V was pared by 2 bases and J by 2 bases, with 3 bases of the junction left unmatched. Germline values: CDR1 SGHTA, CDR2 FQGNSA. DNA of the CDR3: TGTGCCAGCAGCTTAACAACAGGGGCCTACAATGAGCAGTTCTTC. It is translated as CASSLTTGAYNEQFF.

This clonotype was counted many times. The chain combines TRBV12-3 or TRBV12-4 with TRBJ1-2; possible D gene TRBD1, 5 bases. CDR3 size: 13 residues. V gave up 5 bases and J gave up 5 bases, with 12 bases separating them. The CDR3 loop is CASSPLGGYGYTF. The CDR3 nucleotides are TGTGCCAGCAGTCCTTTGGGGGGTTATGGCTACACCTTC.

The genes are TRBV18 and TRBJ1-1; 8 bases are shared with TRBD1. Per the germline V gene, CDR1 is KGHSH and CDR2 is LQKENI. The CDR3 contains 13 residues. V lost 6 bases and J lost 5; bases outside the gene matches: 5. The CDR3 region is CASSQDRVTEAFF. The DNA for the CDR3 is TGTGCCAGCTCTCAGGACAGGGTAACTGAAGCTTTCTTT. The full variable domain, in which reference TRBV18 and TRBJ1-1 provide the parts outside the CDR3, is NAGVMQNPRHLVRRRGQEARLRCSPMKGHSHVYWYRQLPEEGLKFMVYLQKENIIDESGMPKERFSAEFPKEGPSILRIQQVVRGDSAAYFCASSQDRVTEAFFGQGTRLTVV.

The chain has TRBV3-1 and TRBJ1-2; 8 bases are a match to TRBD1. The V gene end was trimmed by 4 bases and the J gene end by 4 bases; junction bases not matched to a gene: 8. The CDR3 loop spans 15 amino acids. Germline CDR1 and CDR2: LGHDT and YNNKEL (reference sequence). The CDR3 sequence is CASSRRQGSVYGYTF. CDR3 coding DNA: TGTGCCAGCAGCCGGAGACAGGGGAGTGTCTATGGCTACACCTTC. Using reference TRBV3-1 and TRBJ1-2 for the parts outside the CDR3, the full variable domain is DTAVSQTPKYLVTQMGNDKSIKCEQNLGHDTMYWYKQDSKKFLKIMFSYNNKELIINETVPNRFSPKSPDKAHLNLHINSLELGDSAVYFCASSRRQGSVYGYTFGSGTRLTVV.

The chain couples TRBV29-1 to TRBJ2-1, with TRBD2 as a possible D gene (6 bases). The CDR3 totals 13 residues. Looked up from germline, CDR1 is SQVTM and CDR2 is ANQGSEA. V shed 7 bases and J shed 1 base, with 11 bases lying between them. This chain's CDR3 is CSGRGNSYNEQFF. CDR3 nucleotide sequence: TGCAGCGGCCGGGGGAATTCCTACAATGAGCAGTTCTTC.

The chain carries TRBV18 and TRBJ2-7, with D possibly being TRBD1 (6 bases). The length of the CDR3 is 14 residues. Trimming removed 2 bases at V and 7 bases at J, with 15 bases between. Germline V gene data show CDR1 as KGHSH and CDR2 as LQKENI. The CDR3 DNA reads TGTGCCAGCTCACCAAAGGACTTTACAGGGGAGCAGTACTTC. It translates to CASSPKDFTGEQYF.

In its sample, this clonotype was seen many times. J is TRBJ2-6 and V is TRBV10-3; possibly TRBD1 or TRBD2 for D (5 bases each). The CDR3 runs 14 residues. V dropped 3 bases and J dropped 4 bases, with 7 bases sitting between them. From germline, CDR1 is ENHRY and CDR2 SYGVKD. CDR3 loop: CAISDRDGANVLTF. CDR3 coding DNA: TGTGCCATCAGTGACAGGGACGGGGCCAACGTCCTGACTTTC.

This clonotype was found many times. This rearrangement joins TRBV6-2 or TRBV6-3 to TRBJ2-2; a possible D gene is TRBD1 (6 bases). Germline V gene data show CDR1 as MNHEY and CDR2 as SVGEGT. The V and J ends lost 5 bases and 4 bases respectively, with 17 bases between them. This CDR3 has 16 amino acids. CDR3 sequence: CASSQRRTGSTGELFF. DNA of the CDR3: TGTGCCAGCAGTCAGCGTAGAACAGGGAGCACCGGGGAGCTGTTTTTT.

This clonotype was found a few times. J is TRBJ2-6 and V is TRBV29-1; no definite D call. The V and J ends lost 1 base and 0 bases respectively, with 7 bases between them. The CDR3 is 15 residues long. Germline CDR1 reads SQVTM; CDR2 reads ANQGSEA. This CDR3 reads CSVEGAPSGANVLTF. The DNA of the CDR3 is TGCAGCGTTGAAGGGGCCCCCTCTGGGGCCAACGTCCTGACTTTC.

The J gene is TRBJ2-2, the V gene TRBV7-2, with a possible D match to TRBD1 (6 bases). The CDR3 is made up of 14 amino acids. Trimming took off 6 bases at V and 3 bases at J, with 11 bases between the two ends. CDR1 is SGHTA, CDR2 FQGNSA, per germline. CDR3 in amino acids: CASRSDRYTGELFF. The CDR3, as DNA: TGTGCCAGCAGATCCGACAGGTACACCGGGGAGCTGTTTTTT. Full variable domain (remainder filled in from reference TRBV7-2 and TRBJ2-2): GAGVSQSPSNKVTEKGKDVELRCDPISGHTALYWYRQSLGQGLEFLIYFQGNSAPDKSGLPSDRFSAERTGGSVSTLTIQRTQQEDSAVYLCASRSDRYTGELFFGEGSRLTVL.

This clonotype was counted a few times. The chain combines TRBV2 with TRBJ2-1; D not resolved. The V end was cut by 7 bases, the J end by 7 bases, with 14 bases between. Germline CDR1 and CDR2: SNHLY and FYNNEI. This CDR3 comprises 13 residues. This CDR3 is CASTYLDMNEQFF. CDR3 nucleotide sequence: TGTGCCAGCACCTACCTCGACATGAATGAGCAGTTCTTC.

Comments on this clonotype: A much larger clone differs by one base, so this may be a read error. The chain combines TRBV29-1 with TRBJ2-7, with D unclear. Germline V CDR1 and CDR2: SQVTM, ANQGSEA. This CDR3 is built from 11 residues. V was clipped by 3 bases and J by 4 bases, with 7 bases between them. CDR3 nucleotides: TGCAGCGTTGAGTGGGCATACGAGCAGTACTTC. The encoded protein is CSVEWAYEQYF.

The chain employs TRBV20-1 and TRBJ1-3; D is ambiguous. Between the trimmed V and J ends, which lost 0 bases and 10 bases, there was a span of 16 bases. Germline V CDR1 and CDR2: DFQATT, SNEGSKA (reference sequence). The CDR3 spans 14 residues. CDR3 amino acids: CSARDMVLETTIYF. CDR3 in DNA: TGCAGTGCTAGAGATATGGTGCTAGAAACAACCATATATTTT.

This clonotype was observed a handful of times. V is TRBV18 and J is TRBJ1-3; a possible D gene is TRBD1 (5 bases). Germline CDR1 reads KGHSH; CDR2 reads LQKENI. The CDR3 contains 16 residues. Trimming stripped 4 bases from V and 0 bases from J, with 13 bases between. The DNA of the CDR3 is TGTGCCAGCTCACGAGACACAGGAGGCTCTGGAAACACCATATATTTT. Protein sequence: CASSRDTGGSGNTIYF.

V gene TRBV30 combines with J gene TRBJ1-2; no definite D call. The CDR3 sequence is 12 residues long. Germline assignment: CDR1 GTSNPN and CDR2 SVGIG (reference sequence). The V and J ends lost 4 bases and 6 bases respectively, with 12 bases between them. CDR3: CAWNSGNNGYTF. CDR3 DNA: TGTGCCTGGAACAGTGGAAACAATGGCTACACCTTC.

The J gene is TRBJ2-7, the V gene TRBV2, with D perhaps assigned TRBD1 or TRBD2 (5 bases each). V lost 8 bases to trimming and J lost 1 base, with 12 bases between them. Germline V lookup: CDR1 SNHLY, CDR2 FYNNEI. This CDR3 has 13 residues. The CDR3 protein is CASARDASYEQYF. Here the CDR3 DNA reads TGTGCCAGCGCTCGGGACGCTTCCTACGAGCAGTACTTC.

In this sample, this clonotype turned up once. A much larger clone differs by one base, so this may be a read error. This chain links TRBV9 with TRBJ2-3; D not certain. CDR1 and CDR2 from the germline V gene are SGDLS and YYNGEE. The CDR3 covers 12 residues. This CDR3 reads CASSVRSDMQYF. The CDR3 nucleotides are TGTGCCAGCAGCGTAAGGTCAGATATGCAGTATTTT.

The chain joins TRBV10-3 to TRBJ2-3; TRBD2 aligns across 9 bases. The CDR3 contains 14 residues. CDR1 is ENHRY, CDR2 SYGVKD, per germline. J lost 6 bases, V lost 5 bases, and 6 bases had no gene match. Here the CDR3 reads CAISRAGGPDTQYF. DNA for the CDR3: TGTGCCATCAGTCGAGCGGGAGGCCCCGATACGCAGTATTTT.

DNA of the CDR3: TGTGCCAGCAGCTTTTCCGGGGAAGAAGGCTACACCTTC. This gives the protein CASSFSGEEGYTF. The chain employs TRBV7-9 and TRBJ1-2; D is uncertain. The V gene's germline CDR1 is SEHNR and CDR2 FQNEAQ (reference sequence). The CDR3 has 13 residues. V lost 3 bases and J lost 8, with 13 bases in between.

This clonotype was found many times. V is TRBV6-5 and J is TRBJ2-5; no clear D. Germline V gene sequence: CDR1 MNHEY, CDR2 SVGAGI. V shed 6 bases and J shed 5 bases, with 19 bases lying between them. The CDR3 spans 15 residues. The CDR3 spells CASSQARVLRETQYF. The CDR3 nucleotides read TGTGCCAGCAGCCAGGCTAGGGTCCTTAGGGAGACCCAGTACTTC.

Only a few counts were recorded for this clonotype. The chain joins TRBV18 to TRBJ1-1; no definite D call. V lost 2 bases to trimming and J lost 1 base, with 5 bases between them. The CDR3 loop spans 13 amino acids. Germline V gene lookup returns CDR1 KGHSH and CDR2 LQKENI. The CDR3 loop is CASSPDGNTEAFF. CDR3 bases: TGTGCCAGCTCACCAGACGGGAACACTGAAGCTTTCTTT.

This clonotype was counted at least ten times. This sequence joins TRBV29-1 and TRBJ2-1, with D perhaps matching TRBD2 (6 bases). Between the trimmed V and J ends, which lost 3 bases and 0 bases, there was a span of 15 bases. Germline CDR1 SQVTM, CDR2 ANQGSEA. The CDR3 is made up of 16 amino acids. CDR3 loop: CSVDGGFSDSYNEQFF. CDR3 bases: TGCAGCGTTGATGGGGGGTTCAGTGACTCCTACAATGAGCAGTTCTTC.

This clonotype was seen more than once but under ten times. The rearrangement joins TRBV29-1 to TRBJ2-7; unclear D gene. This CDR3 contains 10 residues. Germline CDR1 SQVTM, CDR2 ANQGSEA. V was pared by 4 bases and J by 10 bases, with 11 bases between. The chain's CDR3 is CSVGETQQYF. The CDR3 nucleotides read TGCAGCGTTGGGGAAACTCAACAGTACTTC.

This clonotype appeared a few times. The chain is built from TRBV6-5 and TRBJ2-7; 8 bases are shared with TRBD1. The V segment lost 6 bases and the J segment 5 bases; nucleotides outside the gene matches: 6. Germline V CDR1 and CDR2: MNHEY, SVGAGI. The CDR3 has 13 amino acids. As DNA, the CDR3 is TGTGCCAGCAGCCCCAGACAGGGGAACGAGCAGTACTTC. This translates into CASSPRQGNEQYF.

Only a few counts were recorded for this clonotype. The chain recombines TRBV29-1 with TRBJ2-1; TRBD2 aligns across 14 bases. V gave up 2 bases and J gave up 7 bases; unmatched junction bases: 10. CDR1 and CDR2 from the germline V gene are SQVTM and ANQGSEA. The CDR3 loop spans 17 amino acids. CDR3 nucleotides: TGCAGCGTTGAATCCTTCGGACTAGCGGGAGGTGTTAATGAGCAGTTCTTC. It translates to CSVESFGLAGGVNEQFF.